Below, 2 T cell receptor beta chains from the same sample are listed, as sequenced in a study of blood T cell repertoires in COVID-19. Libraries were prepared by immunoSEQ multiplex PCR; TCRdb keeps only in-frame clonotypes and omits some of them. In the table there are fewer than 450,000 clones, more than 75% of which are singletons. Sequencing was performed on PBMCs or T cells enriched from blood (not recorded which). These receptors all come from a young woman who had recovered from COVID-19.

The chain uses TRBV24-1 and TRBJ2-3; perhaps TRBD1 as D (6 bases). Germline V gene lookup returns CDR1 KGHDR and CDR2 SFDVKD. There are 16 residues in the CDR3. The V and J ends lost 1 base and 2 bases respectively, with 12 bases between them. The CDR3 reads CATSDFRTGNTDTQYF. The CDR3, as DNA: TGTGCCACCAGTGATTTCAGAACAGGGAACACAGATACGCAGTATTTT.

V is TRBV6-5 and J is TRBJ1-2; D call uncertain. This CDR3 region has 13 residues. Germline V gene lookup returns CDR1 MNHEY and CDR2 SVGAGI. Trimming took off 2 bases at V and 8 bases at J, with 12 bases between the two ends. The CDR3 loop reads CASSYGGEDGYTF. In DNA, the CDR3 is TGTGCCAGCAGTTACGGTGGGGAGGACGGCTACACCTTC.